This T cell receptor (beta chain) was obtained from a study of T cell repertoires in cytomegalovirus infection. Looking at the study overall: Both recently identified HLA-C-restricted and well-studied HLA-B-restricted CMV epitopes were used in the study. It was the public TCR beta signatures that indicated both CMV infection and matching HLA type.

As to this clonotype: Its cognate antigen is unknown.

Study conclusions and caveats: Dominating the ex vivo response were TCR beta clonotypes that were CMV-specific and HLA-C-restricted. People with CMV and the relevant HLA were identified by cumulative public TCR beta family frequency.

TCRdb processed the reads anew with MiXCR; each CDR3 protein has one entry. Among about 830,000 distinct CDR3 sequences listed, 32% were seen once. The CDR3 has 13 residues. Germline CDR1 is MNHEY and CDR2 is SVGEGT. Between the trimmed V and J ends, which lost 2 bases and 3 bases, there was a span of 8 bases. The V call is TRBV6-2 or TRBV6-3, the J call TRBJ2-7, with D perhaps TRBD1 or TRBD2 (5 bases each). This specimen consisted of cultured CD8+ T cells from PBMCs, obtained from culture after CMV antigen stimulation. The clonotype originates from a human donor in good health (CMV status not recorded). Some clones in this sample may be carry-over from other donors' samples. The CDR3 coding sequence is TGTGCCAGCAGTTACGGGGGTTACTACGAGCAGTACTTC. Encoded protein: CASSYGGYYEQYF.